This T cell receptor (beta chain) was sequenced during a study of blood T cells in healthy people across ages. Between the trimmed V and J ends, which lost 0 bases and 1 base, there was a span of 16 bases. The CDR3 loop spans 17 amino acids. The authors drew approximately 10 milliliters of peripheral blood from each donor. PCR was performed a second time for 7 to 11 cycles using a sample-barcoded 5' primer and a J-beta primer mix. Carrying 12 random nucleotides, a template-switch adaptor labeled each individual cDNA molecule. TCRdb ran MiXCR on the 5' RACE reads and lists one entry per CDR3 protein. The table shows some 1,500,000 distinct CDR3 sequences, with around 40% occurring only once.

The receptor was isolated from a woman between 18 and 29 years old in good health. This chain joins TRBV12-3 or TRBV12-4 and TRBJ2-7, with D hard to call. Sample: blood. The CDR3 region is CASSLAARSRSSYEQYF. The CDR3 DNA sequence: TGTGCCAGCAGTTTAGCGGCAAGGAGCAGATCGTCCTACGAGCAGTACTTC.